The source of this T cell receptor beta chain is a study of blood T cell repertoires in COVID-19. The repertoire was sequenced with immunoSEQ multiplex PCR; TCRdb's copy has only in-frame clones and lacks some. The repertoire consists of 80,000 to 95,000 clones, with 81% occurring once and the leading ten covering about 45%. The V gene's germline CDR1 is SGHRS and CDR2 YFSETQ. There are 13 residues in the CDR3. The V end lost 0 bases, the J end lost 6 bases, and 6 bases lay between the germline ends. The chain is built from TRBV5-1 and TRBJ2-2, with a weak D call TRBD1 (6 bases). This TCR was sampled from a man older than 75 with acute or convalescent COVID-19. Input material: peripheral blood. CDR3 amino acids: CASSLGTAGELFF. The CDR3 region has the DNA TGCGCCAGCAGCTTGGGGACAGCCGGGGAGCTGTTTTTT.